The T cell receptor (beta chain) described here comes from a study of T cells in localized non-small cell lung cancer. The V end lost 4 bases, the J end lost 0 bases, and 13 bases lay between the germline ends. CDR1 and CDR2 from the germline V gene are MNHGY and SAAAGT. There are 16 residues in the CDR3. Study results and limitations: Detection in adjacent lung was observed for a median approximately 53 of the top 100 tumor clones. Compared with tumor, uninvolved adjacent lung displayed greater T cell clonality, ranking highest overall. Because sequencing included only one region (of the tumor), heterogeneity remains possible.

On this clone: Antigen unknown.

Method: immunoSEQ multiplex PCR; TCRdb's copy keeps in-frame clones and lacks some. This table holds about 3,100 clones, approximately 24% found once. The chain carries TRBV6-8 and TRBJ2-4; TRBD2 might be the D (5 bases). The specimen was normal lung tissue next to the tumor, collected before any cancer treatment. The sequence derives from a man between 35 and 75 years old with stage III squamous cell lung carcinoma. The CDR3 loop reads CASSLPGGLAKNIQYF. CDR3 sequence (DNA): TGTGCCAGCAGTTTACCGGGCGGGCTAGCCAAAAACATTCAGTACTTC.